A selection of T cell receptor beta chains follows, all from one sample in a study of T cells in Graves' hyperthyroidism and ophthalmopathy. TCRdb passed the multiplex PCR reads through MiXCR, listing each CDR3 protein once. Of approximately 400,000 distinct CDR3 sequences in the sample, more than 15% were seen once. Sequencing was done on a sample of blood. The receptors were sampled from a woman younger than 35 with Graves' hyperthyroidism. CDR3s leave out the opening cysteine and the closing phenylalanine or tryptophan. D genes are given only for firm matches.

J gene | D gene | V gene | CDR3 protein
TRBJ1-5 | NA | TRBV6-2/TRBV6-3 | ASSVQSNQPQH
TRBJ2-6 | NA | TRBV29-1 | SVLLWASTGANVLT
TRBJ1-3 | NA | TRBV9 | ASSVTGTPSGNTIY
TRBJ1-1 | NA | TRBV29-1 | SVGVGGDLHTEAF
TRBJ2-3 | NA | TRBV7-2 | ASSLAVADTQY
TRBJ1-1 | NA | TRBV13 | ASSLVAGGKPEAF
TRBJ1-5 | NA | TRBV19 | ASSIVGSYSNQPQH
TRBJ2-1 | TRBD2 | TRBV11-3 | ASSLGERRIGTSGGPEEQF
TRBJ2-2 | NA | TRBV27 | ASSSYTGELF
TRBJ2-7 | NA | TRBV28 | ASSSQTPLEQY
TRBJ2-3 | TRBD1 | TRBV2 | ASRRTGGGTDTQY
TRBJ1-2 | NA | TRBV7-2 | ASSPSGADYGYT
TRBJ2-5 | TRBD1 | TRBV7-9 | ASSHRQGRQETQY
TRBJ1-6 | NA | TRBV20-1 | SAPTASSYNSPLH
TRBJ1-2 | NA | TRBV20-1 | SAPEGGGGYGYT
TRBJ2-3 | TRBD1 | TRBV3-1 | ASSPSKGGQGADTQY
TRBJ1-2 | NA | TRBV5-1 | ASSGDGRWGYT
TRBJ1-4 | NA | TRBV5-1 | ASSLAGIPSDPLF
TRBJ1-2 | TRBD1 | TRBV5-1 | ASSLEGGAGGYT
TRBJ1-1 | NA | TRBV28 | ASSLIGRYTEAF
TRBJ2-1 | NA | TRBV6-4 | ASSAIQGDNNEQF
TRBJ2-7 | NA | TRBV2 | ASSVRPGPYEQY
TRBJ1-4 | NA | TRBV7-8 | ASSQRNPATNEKLF
TRBJ2-5 | NA | TRBV6-5 | ASSYRRGDSRETQY
TRBJ2-7 | NA | TRBV19 | ASSAGTLSYEQY
TRBJ1-2 | NA | TRBV6-1 | ASIGTWNYGYT
TRBJ2-1 | TRBD2 | TRBV20-1 | SAREASGGDYNEQF
TRBJ2-1 | NA | TRBV20-1 | SARDLGTIAYNEQF
TRBJ2-1 | TRBD2 | TRBV7-9 | ASSPSGSSNEQF
TRBJ1-1 | NA | TRBV6-1 | ASSEVFGGRTEAF
TRBJ1-1 | NA | TRBV11-2 | ASSLGTVEAF
TRBJ1-6 | TRBD1 | TRBV11-3 | ASSLGTGAGSDYWSGGSPLH
TRBJ1-1 | NA | TRBV19 | ASSRGLVTEAF
TRBJ2-4 | TRBD1 | TRBV2 | ASTGTGGPKNIQY
TRBJ2-1 | NA | TRBV11-2 | ASSLTGPSSYNEQF
TRBJ2-3 | TRBD2 | TRBV12-3/TRBV12-4 | ASSLALAEILDTQY
TRBJ1-2 | TRBD1 | TRBV5-8 | ASSRTVRRQGGVQGYT
TRBJ1-2 | NA | TRBV29-1 | SVSDWTTNYGYT
TRBJ2-1 | NA | TRBV5-5 | ASSLGGFGNNEQF
TRBJ1-1 | NA | TRBV7-9 | ASSPLPEAF
TRBJ1-1 | NA | TRBV9 | ASSPGEGWNTEAF
TRBJ2-7 | NA | TRBV9 | ASSVAKGKRTANLSYEQY